This TCR beta chain is from a study of control samples from healthy donors and cancer patients. This clone appeared a single time. The repertoire was sequenced with immunoSEQ multiplex PCR; TCRdb's copy has only in-frame clones and lacks some. The sample gives roughly 100,000 clones, roughly 92% of which show up once; approximately 3% is in the top ten. Germline V lookup: CDR1 MNHNY, CDR2 SVGAGI (reference sequence). Trimming took 0 bases from V and 1 from J, leaving 9 bases between them. CDR3 size: 16 residues. The source is a human donor in good health. The donor label of this sample is uncertain. Sequenced sample: blood. V usage is TRBV6-6 and J usage is TRBJ2-2; tentative D call: TRBD1 (5 bases). The CDR3 is CASSYSGQGNTGELFF. CDR3 bases: TGTGCCAGCAGTTACTCCGGCCAGGGGAACACCGGGGAGCTGTTTTTT.